This entry describes one TCR beta chain. TCRdb's table, derived via immunoSEQ multiplex PCR, lists solely in-frame clones and lacks some. Found here are roughly 2.2 million clones, more than 80% of them singletons; the top ten hold about 0.39%. These data come from a study of shared clonotypes between healthy human individuals. The material sequenced was naive CD4+ T cells from PBMCs. Subset described: CD45RA+ positively selected. The clonotype was recovered from a man between 18 and 29 years old in good health. Some clones in this sample may be carry-over from other donors' samples.

The CDR3 is CASRPQGSAKLFF. For the CDR3, the DNA is TGTGCCAGCAGACCACAGGGCTCAGCAAAACTGTTTTTT. The chain uses TRBV27 and TRBJ1-4, with D possibly being TRBD1 (6 bases). V gave up 6 bases and J gave up 10 bases, with 15 bases separating them. CDR3 size: 13 residues. Germline CDR1 and CDR2: MNHEY and SMNVEV (reference sequence). Based on the CDR3 plus reference TRBV27 and TRBJ1-4, the full variable domain is EAQVTQNPRYLITVTGKKLTVTCSQNMNHEYMSWYRQDPGLGLRQIYYSMNVEVTDKGDVPEGYKVSRKEKRNFPLILESPSPNQTSLYFCASRPQGSAKLFFGSGTQLSVL.